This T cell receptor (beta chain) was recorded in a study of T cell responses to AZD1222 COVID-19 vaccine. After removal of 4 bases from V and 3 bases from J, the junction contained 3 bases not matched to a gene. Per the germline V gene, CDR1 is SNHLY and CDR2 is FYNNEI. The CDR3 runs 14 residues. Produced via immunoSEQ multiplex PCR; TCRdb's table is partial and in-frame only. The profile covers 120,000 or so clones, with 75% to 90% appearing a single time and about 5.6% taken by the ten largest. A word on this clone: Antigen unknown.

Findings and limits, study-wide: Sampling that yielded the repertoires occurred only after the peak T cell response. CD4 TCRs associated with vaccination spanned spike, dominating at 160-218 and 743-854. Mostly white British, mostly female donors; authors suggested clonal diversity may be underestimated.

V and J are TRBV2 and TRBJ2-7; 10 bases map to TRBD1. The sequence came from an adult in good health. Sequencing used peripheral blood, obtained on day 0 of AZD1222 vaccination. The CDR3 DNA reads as TGTGCCAGCAGTGGGGACAGGGGCTACTACGAGCAGTACTTC. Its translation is CASSGDRGYYEQYF.